This entry concerns a single TCR beta chain. Its specific antigen is unknown. Base qualities are missing; no much larger clone stands one base away. The sample originates from a study of T cells in Graves' hyperthyroidism and ophthalmopathy (dated by TCRdb to the late 2010s). At the level of the whole study: Peripheral blood samples were taken at initial diagnosis, before any treatment was given. TCR Vbeta CDR3 sequencing of 120 to 150 peripheral blood samples (roughly 41 ophthalmopathy, approximately 80 hyperthyroidism and approximately 17 progressor patients) is reported in the paper. Thyroid tissue and blood T-cell repertoires from about 6 Graves' hyperthyroidism patients were also compared in the study. Whether ophthalmopathy could be predicted prospectively was tested in an independent validation cohort made up of under 20 hyperthyroidism patients plus 17 patients who later progressed to ophthalmopathy. TCR V-J signatures able to tell the groups apart were searched for in a discovery cohort of 95 or so patients, of whom over 40 had Graves' ophthalmopathy and some 60 had stable Graves' hyperthyroidism. The roughly 90 discovery patients were divided at random into training and test sets in a 7:3 ratio. After sampling, hyperthyroidism patients received methimazole starting at 30 mg daily, and ophthalmopathy patients received high-dose intravenous methylprednisolone.

The TCR beta CDR3 regions were amplified from the RNA transcripts. The TCR CDR3 was subjected to a first round of RT-PCR using the HTBI primer set and the Qiagen OneStep RT-PCR kit. A second multiplex PCR round built the libraries, followed by size selection and purification. Sequencing of the libraries was done on an Illumina HiSeq2000 using paired-end 100 bp reads. The authors' analysis ran thus. SOAPnuke was used to process the raw data, with reads discarded if the reads contained adapters or uncalled bases, had a mean Phred below 15, or lacked an exact constant-primer or identifier match. COPE v1.2.5 was used to merge high-quality paired reads, and clonotypes were defined as unique nucleotide sequences. MiTCR v1.1 was used to align the clonotypes against IMGT TRBV, TRBD and TRBJ reference segments. Only V-J combinations with frequency above 0.0001, covering about 99% of repertoires, were analysed. A TCS score was defined as the ratio between F50 (clonal expansion) and ExV (chaos), using BLOSUM62-based TCRdist between CDR3 peptides within each V-J. Welch's t-statistics and random forest reduced around 510 V-J features to 10 to 15, which were used in a naive Bayes classifier (R e1071). The public reads were run again by TCRdb, first through fastp at Q25 and then through MiXCR, and only productive beta chains were kept. Rows merge per CDR3 protein into single entries with the most common DNA and genes. In this record, the V and J calls reflect TCRdb's handling and not the investigators' own analysis. For this sample the table gives around 190,000 distinct CDR3 sequences, of which 17% were detected only once. Approximately 28% of the sample rests with the top ten.

Beyond this particular receptor, the publication reports: A 13 V-J signature model separated ophthalmopathy from stable hyperthyroidism, with approximately 86% sensitivity and roughly 82% specificity in cross-validation and 80%/75% in testing. In validation, progression to ophthalmopathy was predicted by the model with roughly 69% sensitivity and roughly 76% specificity, a median of approximately 7.1 months before onset. Blood samples also contained most of the expanded thyroid clonotypes (frequency above 0.001), which suggests that blood repertoires may reflect thyroid immune responses. Sample size was not statistically predetermined, and investigators were not blinded to group allocation.

From a lookup of the germline V gene, CDR1 and CDR2 are LGHNA and YNFKEQ. The CDR3 runs 13 residues from the cysteine to the phenylalanine. The kept DNA is CDR3 alone, 39 bases in frame from the first base. V and J lose 0 bases and 10 bases, and a span of 7 bases separates them. Stable Graves' hyperthyroidism was defined as the absence of progression to ophthalmopathy over 18 months of follow-up. Hyperthyroidism patients were newly diagnosed, with disease duration under 2 months, and aged 18 to 65 years. Exclusion was applied to patients with uncontrolled infections, other autoimmune diseases, pregnancy or lactation. Diagnoses were based on clinical symptoms, serum thyroxine and TRAb, thyroid ultrasound and orbital computed tomography. PBMCs were separated from roughly 10 ml of fresh peripheral blood using Ficoll-Paque density gradient centrifugation. Trizol reagent was used to extract total RNA, and RNA quality was then checked on an Agilent 2100 Bioanalyzer.

The sample was blood. This receptor was taken from a woman aged 45-65 years with Graves' hyperthyroidism. In this chain, TRBV4-2 is recombined with TRBJ1-6; the D gene cannot be resolved reliably. The sequence in DNA is TGTGCCAGCAGCCAAGATATGGGGTCACCCCTCCACTTT. The translation is CASSQDMGSPLHF.